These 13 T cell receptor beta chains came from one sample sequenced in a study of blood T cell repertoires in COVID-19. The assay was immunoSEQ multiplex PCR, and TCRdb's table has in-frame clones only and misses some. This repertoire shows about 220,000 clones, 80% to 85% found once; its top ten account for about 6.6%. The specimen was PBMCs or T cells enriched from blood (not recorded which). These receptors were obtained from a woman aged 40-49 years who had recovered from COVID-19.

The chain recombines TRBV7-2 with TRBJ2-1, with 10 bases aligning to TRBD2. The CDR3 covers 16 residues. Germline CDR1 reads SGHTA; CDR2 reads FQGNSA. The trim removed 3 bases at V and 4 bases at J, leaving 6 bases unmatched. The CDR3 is CASSFSGTSVYNEQFF. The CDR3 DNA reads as TGTGCCAGCAGCTTTTCCGGGACTAGCGTTTACAATGAGCAGTTCTTC.

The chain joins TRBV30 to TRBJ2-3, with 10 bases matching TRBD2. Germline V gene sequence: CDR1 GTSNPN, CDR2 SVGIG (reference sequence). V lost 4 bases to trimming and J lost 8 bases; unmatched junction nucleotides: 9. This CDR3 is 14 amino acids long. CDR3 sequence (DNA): TGTGCCTGGAAAGCGGGAGGGGCCGTTGGTACGCAGTATTTT. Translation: CAWKAGGAVGTQYF.

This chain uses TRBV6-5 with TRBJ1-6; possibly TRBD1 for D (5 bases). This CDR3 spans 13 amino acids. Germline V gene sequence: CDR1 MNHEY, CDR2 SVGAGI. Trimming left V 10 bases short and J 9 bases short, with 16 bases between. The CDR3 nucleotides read TGTGCCACCTTGGAAGGGGCCCGTTCACCCCTCCACTTT. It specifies CATLEGARSPLHF.

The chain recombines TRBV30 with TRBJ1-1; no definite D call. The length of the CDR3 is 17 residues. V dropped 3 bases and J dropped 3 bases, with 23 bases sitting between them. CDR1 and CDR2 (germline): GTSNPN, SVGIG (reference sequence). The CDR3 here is CAWSPIPASRADTEAFF. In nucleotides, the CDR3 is TGTGCCTGGAGCCCTATTCCCGCGTCGAGGGCAGACACTGAAGCTTTCTTT.

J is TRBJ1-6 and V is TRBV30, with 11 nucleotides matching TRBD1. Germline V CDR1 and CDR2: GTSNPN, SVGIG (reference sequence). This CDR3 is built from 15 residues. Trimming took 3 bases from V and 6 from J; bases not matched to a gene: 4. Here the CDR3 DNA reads TGTGCCTGGAGGAGGACAGGGGGCTTTAATTCACCCCTCCACTTT. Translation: CAWRRTGGFNSPLHF.

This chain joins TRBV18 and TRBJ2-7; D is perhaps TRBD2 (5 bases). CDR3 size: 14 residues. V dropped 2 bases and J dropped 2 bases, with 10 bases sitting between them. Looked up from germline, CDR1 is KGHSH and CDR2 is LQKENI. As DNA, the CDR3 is TGTGCCAGCTCACCAGGGAGTGGGCCCTACGAGCAGTACTTC. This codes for CASSPGSGPYEQYF.

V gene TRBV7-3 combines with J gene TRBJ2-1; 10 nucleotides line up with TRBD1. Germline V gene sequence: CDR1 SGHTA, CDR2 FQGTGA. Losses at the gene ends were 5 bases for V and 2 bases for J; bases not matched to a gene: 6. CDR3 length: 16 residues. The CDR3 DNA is TGTGCCAGCAGCATAGCCGGGACAGGGGCCTACAATGAGCAGTTCTTC. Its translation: CASSIAGTGAYNEQFF.

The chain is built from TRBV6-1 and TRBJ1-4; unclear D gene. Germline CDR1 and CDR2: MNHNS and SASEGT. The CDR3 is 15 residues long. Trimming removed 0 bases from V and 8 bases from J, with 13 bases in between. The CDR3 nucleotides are TGTGCCAGCAGTGAAGCAGGGAGACGATCGGAAAAACTGTTTTTT. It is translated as CASSEAGRRSEKLFF.

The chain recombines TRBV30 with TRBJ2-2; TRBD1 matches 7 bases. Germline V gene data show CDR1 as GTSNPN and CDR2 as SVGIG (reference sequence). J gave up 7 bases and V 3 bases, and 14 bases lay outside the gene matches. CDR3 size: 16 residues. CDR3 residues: CAWSAPGVGGGGELFF. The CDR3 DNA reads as TGTGCCTGGAGCGCCCCCGGAGTAGGGGGCGGCGGGGAGCTGTTTTTT.

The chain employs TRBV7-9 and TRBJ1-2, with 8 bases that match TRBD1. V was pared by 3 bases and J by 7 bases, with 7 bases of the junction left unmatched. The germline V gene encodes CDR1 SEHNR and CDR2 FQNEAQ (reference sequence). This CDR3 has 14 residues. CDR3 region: CASSFQGAAAGYTF. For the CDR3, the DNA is TGTGCCAGCAGCTTCCAGGGGGCGGCGGCTGGCTACACCTTC.

The CDR3 DNA follows: TGTGCCAGCAGGAATAGGGACAGTCCGTACTTC. Residues: CASRNRDSPYF. The rearrangement links TRBV5-8 to TRBJ2-5, with 7 bases identical to TRBD1. V shed 5 bases and J 13 bases; nucleotides not matched to a gene: 8. Germline V gene data show CDR1 as SGHTS and CDR2 as YDEGEE. The CDR3 is made up of 11 amino acids. The full variable domain, completed using reference TRBV5-8 and TRBJ2-5, is EAGVTQSPTHLIKTRGQQATLRCSPISGHTSVYWYQQALGLGLQFLLWYDEGEERNRGNFPPRFSGRQFPNYSSELNVNALELEDSALYLCASRNRDSPYFGPGTRLLVL.

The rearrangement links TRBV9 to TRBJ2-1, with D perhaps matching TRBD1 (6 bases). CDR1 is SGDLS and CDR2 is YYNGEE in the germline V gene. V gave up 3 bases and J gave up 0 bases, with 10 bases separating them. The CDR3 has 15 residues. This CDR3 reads CASSDRVHSYNEQFF. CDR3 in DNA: TGTGCCAGCAGCGACAGGGTCCACTCCTACAATGAGCAGTTCTTC.

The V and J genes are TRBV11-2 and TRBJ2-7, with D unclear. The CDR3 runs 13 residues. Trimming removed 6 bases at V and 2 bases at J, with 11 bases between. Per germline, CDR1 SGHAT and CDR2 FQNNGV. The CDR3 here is CASSSTPAYEQYF. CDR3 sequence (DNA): TGTGCCAGCAGTTCCACCCCGGCCTACGAGCAGTACTTC.